This T cell receptor (beta chain) was recovered during a study of CD8 T cells in ankylosing spondylitis (TCRdb year 2017). For context, the study as a whole: To find TCR variants linked to disease, the study profiled T cell receptor beta repertoires in ankylosing spondylitis patients and healthy donors. Peripheral blood samples were taken, and synovial fluid was additionally collected from ankylosing spondylitis patients. The full study cohort comprised about 24 ankylosing spondylitis patients and over 95 healthy donors. Results and caveats for the whole study, not just this receptor: A TCR beta motif of several highly homologous amino acid variants appeared characteristic of blood from ankylosing spondylitis patients. According to the report, matched synovial fluid samples from ankylosing spondylitis patients were significantly enriched for the disease-linked clones. Some motif variants were previously reported in synovial fluid and blood of reactive arthritis patients, suggesting common disease-initiation mechanisms. A CD8+ phenotype was shown by the disease-linked clones, which were found at relatively low frequencies in peripheral blood.

Synovial fluid samples were matched to blood samples from the same ankylosing spondylitis patients. This clonotype was seen repeatedly, ten times or more. It has no known antigen specificity. There are no base qualities to consult, and no much larger clone falls within one base. For sequencing, an Illumina HiSeq 2500 was employed. Quantitative 5'-RACE with molecular barcodes was used to prepare TCR beta libraries. The authors processed their data as follows. To identify disease-linked TCR variants, a new computational method was used, one built on a probabilistic model of VDJ rearrangement. In TCRdb, the public reads were trimmed at Q25 with fastp and aligned with MiXCR, with productive beta chains retained. Each CDR3 protein gets just one entry, which takes the most common genes and DNA from the rows behind it. TCRdb's processing, not the authors' own work, is the source of the V and J calls. Counted in this sample were around 39,000 distinct CDR3 sequences; approximately 10% of them appeared once. The top ten clonotypes cover roughly a fifth of the sample.

This TCR was recovered from a male donor with ankylosing spondylitis. Sequencing input: synovial fluid, either unsorted or a sorted T cell fraction (not recorded which).

The nucleotide sequence reads as follows: TGTGCCAGCAGTGAGTGGAGGGGCGTCACCGGGGAGCTGTTTTTT. Translation gives CASSEWRGVTGELFF. The receptor chain draws on TRBV25-1 and TRBJ2-2; possibly the D gene is TRBD2, per 6 matching bases. There are 15 amino acids in the CDR3, from cysteine to phenylalanine inclusive. Left in the record is the CDR3 DNA by itself, 45 bases read in frame from the first base. CDR1 and CDR2, per the germline V gene, are MGHDK and SYGVNS. V lost 3 bases and J lost 4 bases; the stretch between them is 12 bases long.